This record covers a single T cell receptor (beta chain). The CDR3 does not end in the conserved phenylalanine or tryptophan, so this is likely a read error. The data derive from a study of tumor-infiltrating lymphocytes in primary liver carcinoma. Germline V lookup: CDR1 MNHEY, CDR2 SVGEGT. The CDR3 contains 15 residues. The input was 500 ng total RNA; TCR beta cDNA was made from it with a constant-region primer. Amplification in three nested multiplex PCR rounds with slightly modified ARM-PCR gave rise to TCR beta libraries. Running around 10 cycles apiece, the first two PCR rounds relied on TRBV1-TRBV30 forward primers together with a C-beta reverse primer. TCRdb re-called the multiplex PCR reads with MiXCR, one entry per CDR3 protein. This table holds about 75,000 distinct CDR3 sequences, roughly 71% found once. Between roughly 17 and 31 mg of unsorted bulk tissue served as the source from which RNA and DNA were co-extracted.

J is TRBJ2-7 and V is TRBV6-2 or TRBV6-3; 7 bases are a match to TRBD1. The receptor comes from a man aged 35-49 years with primary liver carcinoma and hepatitis B virus infection. The sample consisted of tumor-adjacent normal liver tissue. The CDR3 DNA reads TGTGCCAGCGGTTACCATCTAGACAGGGCATACGAGCAGTACTCC. Residues: CASGYHLDRAYEQYS.